These 21 T cell receptor beta chains originate from one sample sequenced in a study of cytomegalovirus exposure and HLA in healthy donors. Use of 60 Vbeta and 13 Jbeta primers characterized the PCR. TCRdb's copy holds only in-frame clones and misses some; the assay was immunoSEQ multiplex PCR. The sample holds 150,000 to 200,000 clones, over 70% seen once. Sequencing input: PBMCs. All receptors derive from a male donor in good health and CMV-seronegative.

The J gene is TRBJ2-1, the V gene TRBV29-1, with 9 nucleotides matching TRBD1. CDR3 size: 17 residues. CDR1 is SQVTM, CDR2 ANQGSEA, per germline. The J segment lost 9 bases and the V segment lost 0 bases, leaving 15 bases of the junction unmatched. CDR3 DNA: TGCAGCGTTGAAGATCTTGGGGTGGGACAGGGTTATACTGAGCAGTTCTTC. Translation: CSVEDLGVGQGYTEQFF.

V is TRBV28 and J is TRBJ1-4; 9 positions match TRBD1. CDR3 size: 14 residues. V shed 6 bases and J 8 bases; nucleotides not matched to a gene: 7. Germline assignment: CDR1 MDHEN and CDR2 SYDVKM. The CDR3 is CASSEQGAREKLFF. The CDR3 DNA reads as TGTGCCAGCAGCGAACAGGGGGCCAGGGAAAAACTGTTTTTT.

The rearrangement links TRBV4-2 to TRBJ2-7; tentatively, D is TRBD2 (5 bases). The V and J ends lost 0 bases and 0 bases respectively, with 12 bases between them. Germline CDR1 and CDR2: LGHNA and YNFKEQ. The CDR3 covers 16 residues. CDR3 residues: CASSQEDSRGSYEQYF. Written as DNA, the CDR3 is TGTGCCAGCAGCCAAGAGGACTCCCGAGGCTCCTACGAGCAGTACTTC.

This sequence joins TRBV7-2 and TRBJ2-5; D is perhaps TRBD2 (6 bases). The CDR3 totals 14 residues. The V end was cut by 5 bases, the J end by 2 bases, with 12 bases between. Germline V CDR1 and CDR2: SGHTA, FQGNSA. The CDR3 nucleotides are TGTGCCAGCAGCCGTGGAGGGTATCAAGAGACCCAGTACTTC. Its translation is CASSRGGYQETQYF.

The gene calls are TRBV29-1 and TRBJ1-1; 9 bases are a match to TRBD1. The CDR3 length is 18 residues. Germline V gives CDR1 SQVTM, CDR2 ANQGSEA. V was pared by 6 bases and J by 0 bases, with 17 bases of the junction left unmatched. Here the CDR3 reads CSVWDREARLFLNTEAFF. The CDR3 DNA is TGCAGCGTATGGGACAGGGAGGCGAGATTATTTTTGAACACTGAAGCTTTCTTT.

The chain combines TRBV5-1 with TRBJ1-4; the match to TRBD1 covers 8 bases. V trimming: 4 bases; J trimming: 0 bases; junction bases outside the gene matches: 2. In germline, CDR1 is SGHRS, CDR2 YFSETQ. There are 15 residues in the CDR3. The CDR3 coding sequence is TGCGCCAGCAGCAGGGGACAGGCAACTAATGAAAAACTGTTTTTT. The encoded protein is CASSRGQATNEKLFF.

This sequence joins TRBV6-1 and TRBJ2-6, with D possibly TRBD1 on 6 matching bases. Germline V gives CDR1 MNHNS, CDR2 SASEGT. The CDR3 extends over 19 amino acids. V lost 3 bases and J 0 bases, leaving 18 bases between the germline ends. CDR3 sequence (DNA): TGTGCCAGCAGTGATTACGGACAGCGCGCAAACTCTGGGGCCAACGTCCTGACTTTC. It encodes CASSDYGQRANSGANVLTF.

The V gene is TRBV5-1, the J gene TRBJ2-3; 15 positions agree with TRBD2. CDR1 and CDR2 from the germline V gene are SGHRS and YFSETQ. Losses at the gene ends were 2 bases for V and 2 bases for J; bases not matched to a gene: 6. This CDR3 contains 18 residues. Here the CDR3 reads CASSLGTSGGRSTDTQYF. The CDR3 DNA is TGCGCCAGCAGCTTAGGGACTAGCGGGGGGCGATCCACAGATACGCAGTATTTT.

This chain links TRBV28 with TRBJ1-5; 10 nucleotides align to TRBD1. CDR3 length: 16 amino acids. Germline loops: CDR1 MDHEN, CDR2 SYDVKM. V trimming: 5 bases; J trimming: 6 bases; junction bases outside the gene matches: 10. The CDR3 reads CASSLPGQGTAQPQHF. The CDR3 DNA sequence: TGTGCCAGCAGTCTACCGGGACAGGGGACCGCTCAGCCCCAGCATTTT.

V is TRBV27 and J is TRBJ2-5; 11 bases line up with TRBD2. Germline V lookup: CDR1 MNHEY, CDR2 SMNVEV (reference sequence). V lost 7 bases, J lost 5 bases, and 15 bases stayed unmatched. The CDR3 is 17 residues long. CDR3 bases: TGTGCCAGCATGAGGACTAGCGGGTGGGAGGACTTGGAGACCCAGTACTTC. This codes for CASMRTSGWEDLETQYF.

The chain uses TRBV5-6 and TRBJ1-2; 9 bases align to TRBD1. V lost 1 base, J lost 8 bases, and 6 bases stayed unmatched. Germline values: CDR1 SGHDT, CDR2 YYEEEE. There are 14 residues in the CDR3. The CDR3 region has the DNA TGTGCCAGCAGCTTGAGTCACAGGGGGCGAGGCTACACCTTC. The encoded protein is CASSLSHRGRGYTF. The full variable domain, in which reference TRBV5-6 and TRBJ1-2 provide the parts outside the CDR3, is DAGVTQSPTHLIKTRGQQVTLRCSPKSGHDTVSWYQQALGQGPQFIFQYYEEEERQRGNFPDRFSGHQFPNYSSELNVNALLLGDSALYLCASSLSHRGRGYTFGSGTRLTVV.

The rearrangement joins TRBV18 to TRBJ2-6; D uncertain. The CDR3 loop spans 14 amino acids. Trimming shortened V by 4 bases and J by 2 bases, and 6 bases separated the two germline ends. Germline values: CDR1 KGHSH, CDR2 LQKENI. CDR3 region: CASSLITGANVLTF. Written as DNA, the CDR3 is TGTGCCAGCTCACTTATAACTGGGGCCAACGTCCTGACTTTC.

V gene TRBV9 combines with J gene TRBJ2-3; weak D call: TRBD2 (7 bases). Germline V gene sequence: CDR1 SGDLS, CDR2 YYNGEE. There are 13 residues in the CDR3. V lost 6 bases, J lost 2 bases, and 10 bases lay in between. Here the CDR3 DNA reads TGTGCCAGCACCCGGGGGGCCACAGATACGCAGTATTTT. The encoded protein is CASTRGATDTQYF. The entire variable domain, with the rest obtained from reference TRBV9 and TRBJ2-3, is as follows: DSGVTQTPKHLITATGQRVTLRCSPRSGDLSVYWYQQSLDQGLQFLIQYYNGEERAKGNILERFSAQQFPDLHSELNLSSLELGDSALYFCASTRGATDTQYFGPGTRLTVL.

V is TRBV5-1 and J is TRBJ1-4; 8 nucleotides align to TRBD1. The V and J ends lost 6 bases and 6 bases, in that order; junction bases with no gene match: 7. Germline V lookup: CDR1 SGHRS, CDR2 YFSETQ. The CDR3 contains 14 residues. The CDR3 protein is CASTPDREYEKLFF. The CDR3, as DNA: TGCGCCAGCACCCCGGACAGGGAATATGAAAAACTGTTTTTT.

This clone was seen a few times. The chain has TRBV9 and TRBJ2-1; D is perhaps TRBD2 (6 bases). The CDR3 is made up of 14 amino acids. CDR1 and CDR2 (germline): SGDLS, YYNGEE. V was cut by 2 bases and J by 7 bases, with 13 bases left in between. CDR3 bases: TGTGCCAGCAGCGTTGGGGCTAGCGTGAATGAGCAGTTCTTC. This sequence encodes CASSVGASVNEQFF.

The chain carries TRBV5-4 and TRBJ2-5; 9 bases align to TRBD1. The CDR3 is 14 residues long. The germline CDR1 and CDR2 sequences are SGHNT and YYREEE (reference sequence). The V gene end was trimmed by 4 bases and the J gene end by 5 bases; junction bases not matched to a gene: 6. The CDR3 coding sequence is TGTGCCAGCAGCCCACAGGGGGCAACGGAGACCCAGTACTTC. Translation gives CASSPQGATETQYF.

The chain couples TRBV15 to TRBJ2-1; TRBD2 matches at 8 bases. This CDR3 contains 15 residues. Germline V lookup: CDR1 LNHNV, CDR2 YYDKDF (reference sequence). Trimming cost V 1 base and J 3 bases; bases outside gene matches: 2. DNA for the CDR3: TGTGCCACCAGCAGAGGAGGGACTAGCTACAATGAGCAGTTCTTC. It yields the protein CATSRGGTSYNEQFF.

V and J are TRBV19 and TRBJ1-1; D not certain. CDR1 is LNHDA, CDR2 SQIVND, per germline (reference sequence). Trimming removed 9 bases from V and 1 base from J, with 12 bases in between. This CDR3 is built from 13 residues. Here the CDR3 DNA reads TGTGCCAGCTCCCGGCGGTGGAACACTGAAGCTTTCTTT. This translates into CASSRRWNTEAFF. Combining the CDR3 with reference TRBV19 and TRBJ1-1 gives the whole variable domain DGGITQSPKYLFRKEGQNVTLSCEQNLNHDAMYWYRQDPGQGLRLIYYSQIVNDFQKGDIAEGYSVSREKKESFPLTVTSAQKNPTAFYLCASSRRWNTEAFFGQGTRLTVV.

The chain couples TRBV2 to TRBJ2-7, with D tentatively TRBD2 (5 bases). Germline V gives CDR1 SNHLY, CDR2 FYNNEI. CDR3 length: 14 amino acids. V lost 5 bases, J lost 0 bases, and 11 bases lay in between. The CDR3 spells CASSLDLSSYEQYF. The DNA for the CDR3 is TGTGCCAGCAGTTTGGACTTGAGCTCCTACGAGCAGTACTTC. The full variable domain, in which reference TRBV2 and TRBJ2-7 provide the parts outside the CDR3, is EPEVTQTPSHQVTQMGQEVILRCVPISNHLYFYWYRQILGQKVEFLVSFYNNEISEKSEIFDDQFSVERPDGSNFTLKIRSTKLEDSAMYFCASSLDLSSYEQYFGPGTRLTVT.

The chain recombines TRBV27 with TRBJ1-2, with D perhaps TRBD1 (5 bases). Trimming pared 5 bases from V and 6 bases from J, leaving 16 bases between. This CDR3 has 14 residues. The germline V gene encodes CDR1 MNHEY and CDR2 SMNVEV (reference sequence). CDR3 loop: CASSPGTLRDGYTF. The DNA of the CDR3 is TGTGCCAGCAGTCCCGGGACTCTGAGGGATGGCTACACCTTC.

This clone was seen a few times. J is TRBJ1-2 and V is TRBV6-5; 11 bases line up with TRBD1. CDR1 and CDR2 (germline): MNHEY, SVGAGI. The CDR3 length is 12 residues. The junction had 0 bases not matched to a gene; V was cut back by 8 bases and J by 4 bases. CDR3 protein: CASGQGAYGYTF. The CDR3 DNA reads TGTGCCAGCGGACAGGGGGCCTATGGCTACACCTTC.